The 14 T cell receptor beta chains below were found in one sample sequenced in a study of response to subunit inactivated influenza vaccine. Using its own MiXCR run on the RT-PCR reads, TCRdb lists one record per CDR3 protein. Found here are almost 250,000 distinct CDR3 sequences, 12% of them singletons; the top ten hold more than 7%. Sequenced here: non-naive T cells sorted from PBMCs, sampled less than 15 days before vaccination. These receptors originate from a man aged 50 or older who received an inactivated influenza vaccine.

The chain links TRBV4-1 to TRBJ2-7; D call uncertain. This CDR3 spans 14 amino acids. In germline, CDR1 is MGHRA, CDR2 YSYEKL. Between the trimmed V and J ends, which lost 2 bases and 3 bases, there was a span of 11 bases. The CDR3 sequence: CASSQYSGVYEQYF. CDR3 nucleotides: TGCGCCAGCAGCCAATACTCGGGCGTCTACGAGCAGTACTTC.

This clonotype was counted between two and nine times. The chain combines TRBV6-2 or TRBV6-3 with TRBJ1-5; 8 bases match TRBD1. In germline, CDR1 is MNHEY, CDR2 SVGEGT. The CDR3 length is 16 residues. J gave up 1 base and V 5 bases, and 7 bases lay outside the gene matches. The CDR3 coding sequence is TGTGCCAGCAGTAGGACAGGGAAGGTGAGCAATCAGCCCCAGCATTTT. Translating gives CASSRTGKVSNQPQHF.

Ten or more counts support this clonotype. V usage is TRBV5-6 and J usage is TRBJ2-1, with D tentatively TRBD1 or TRBD2 (6 bases each). The germline gives CDR1 SGHDT, CDR2 YYEEEE. CDR3 length equals 15 residues. Trimming took 2 bases from V and 7 from J, leaving 16 bases between them. DNA of the CDR3: TGTGCCAGCAGCTTTAGGGGGAGTCGGGGGAATGAGCAGTTCTTC. Translation gives CASSFRGSRGNEQFF.

This chain connects TRBV3-1 to TRBJ2-7, with no clear D. With 3 bases removed from V and 1 base from J, the gap between germline ends came to 13 bases. Germline CDR1 LGHDT, CDR2 YNNKEL (reference sequence). The CDR3 totals 15 residues. In nucleotides, the CDR3 is TGTGCCAGCAGCCAGCAAGCGTCAAGTTCCTACGAGCAGTACTTC. Its translation is CASSQQASSSYEQYF.

This clonotype turned up a few times. The chain is built from TRBV27 and TRBJ2-3; possible D gene TRBD2, 6 bases. The V and J ends lost 0 bases and 1 base respectively, with 14 bases between them. Germline CDR1 is MNHEY and CDR2 is SMNVEV (reference sequence). The CDR3 is 17 residues long. CDR3 coding DNA: TGTGCCAGCAGTTTATCGGTACGGGGGTATGGCACAGATACGCAGTATTTT. It codes for CASSLSVRGYGTDTQYF.

The chain is built from TRBV18 and TRBJ2-7, with D perhaps matching TRBD1 (5 bases). Trimming took off 0 bases at V and 2 bases at J, with 11 bases between the two ends. Germline-derived CDR1 and CDR2 are KGHSH and LQKENI. This CDR3 spans 15 amino acids. The CDR3 spells CASSPPGLGPYEQYF. The CDR3 region has the DNA TGTGCCAGCTCACCACCGGGTCTGGGGCCCTACGAGCAGTACTTC.

This clonotype was counted at least ten times. The chain is built from TRBV20-1 and TRBJ1-1; tentatively, D is TRBD1 (6 bases). CDR1 and CDR2 from the germline V gene are DFQATT and SNEGSKA (reference sequence). CDR3 length: 14 residues. V lost 1 base, J lost 1 base, and 10 bases lay in between. The CDR3 is CSARVGTKNTEAFF. The CDR3 DNA reads TGCAGTGCTAGAGTTGGGACAAAGAACACTGAAGCTTTCTTT.

This clonotype has at least ten counts. This rearrangement joins TRBV20-1 to TRBJ2-7, with D possibly TRBD1 on 5 matching bases. This CDR3 region has 13 residues. With 4 bases removed from V and 0 bases from J, the gap between germline ends came to 10 bases. The V gene's germline CDR1 is DFQATT and CDR2 SNEGSKA (reference sequence). CDR3 nucleotides: TGCAGTGCTATGCTTGGGGCCTCCTACGAGCAGTACTTC. Protein: CSAMLGASYEQYF.

This clonotype has a count of ten or more. J is TRBJ2-3 and V is TRBV5-1; 12 nucleotides match TRBD1. Losses at the gene ends were 3 bases for V and 6 bases for J; bases not matched to a gene: 8. Germline CDR1 reads SGHRS; CDR2 reads YFSETQ. CDR3 length: 16 amino acids. The CDR3, as DNA: TGCGCCAGCAGCTGGGGGACAGGGGGCGGATATGATACGCAGTATTTT. It specifies CASSWGTGGGYDTQYF.

This clonotype was found many times. The chain couples TRBV7-8 to TRBJ2-2, with D perhaps TRBD1 (5 bases). This CDR3 contains 14 residues. The germline V and J ends were trimmed by 2 bases and 6 bases, with 10 bases remaining between them. Germline CDR1 SGHVS, CDR2 FQNEAQ. CDR3 protein: CASSLKRGPGELFF. CDR3 coding DNA: TGTGCCAGCAGCTTAAAAAGGGGCCCCGGGGAGCTGTTTTTT.

This clonotype has more than one count but fewer than ten. The genes are TRBV3-1 and TRBJ1-5; 8 nucleotides match TRBD1. Trimming at V came to 2 bases and at J to 5 bases, leaving 5 bases not matched to a gene. CDR1 LGHDT and CDR2 YNNKEL come from the germline V gene (reference sequence). CDR3 length: 15 residues. CDR3 amino acids: CASSQSGQVYQPQHF. Here the CDR3 DNA reads TGTGCCAGCAGCCAATCGGGACAGGTCTATCAGCCCCAGCATTTT.

Of note for this clonotype: A junction boundary mismatches the germline segment, possibly from a read error. The chain links TRBV20-1 to TRBJ1-6, with D possibly being TRBD1 (6 bases). From germline, CDR1 is DFQATT and CDR2 SNEGSKA (reference sequence). This CDR3 is 19 amino acids long. This CDR3 reads CSARVDRKTGFGEYSPLHF. The CDR3 bases are TGCAGTGCTAGAGTTGACAGAAAGACAGGCTTCGGCGAATATTCGCCCCTCCACTTT.

In this sample, this clonotype turned up many times. The chain carries TRBV5-1 and TRBJ2-3; TRBD1 is a possible D gene (5 bases). V was pared by 2 bases and J by 4 bases, with 17 bases between. CDR1 and CDR2 (germline): SGHRS, YFSETQ. The CDR3 has 16 residues. The CDR3 nucleotides are TGCGCCAGCAGCTTCGACAGACCGCCCCGACCAGATACGCAGTATTTT. Translating it yields CASSFDRPPRPDTQYF.

This clonotype was counted many times. The chain couples TRBV2 to TRBJ2-3; 7 nucleotides align to TRBD2. The CDR3 contains 16 residues. The ends lost 0 bases at V and 2 bases at J; junction bases unmatched: 5. From germline, CDR1 is SNHLY and CDR2 FYNNEI. CDR3 nucleotides: TGTGCCAGCAGTGAAGCTTCGCGGGGGTACACAGATACGCAGTATTTT. Encoded protein: CASSEASRGYTDTQYF.